This TCR beta chain is from a study of shared clonotypes between healthy human individuals. Naive CD8 cells were CD45RO-negative, positively selected for CCR7, excluding terminally differentiated effector memory CD45RA+ cells. Measured with immunoSEQ multiplex PCR; TCRdb has only the in-frame clones, and not every one. The sample holds around 560,000 clones; 85% to 95% are singletons and the top ten take approximately 0.11%. Unmatched junction bases numbered 7, after V lost 8 bases and J lost 3 bases. In germline, CDR1 is SNHLY, CDR2 FYNNEI. The CDR3 is 13 residues long. This TCR was sampled from a woman in her 30s in good health. The V and J genes are TRBV2 and TRBJ2-7, with TRBD2 matching over 7 bases. Sequences were obtained from naive CD8+ T cells sorted from blood. For the CDR3, the DNA is TGTGCCAGCCAGGACGGCGGGAGCTACGAGCAGTACTTC. Translated: CASQDGGSYEQYF.